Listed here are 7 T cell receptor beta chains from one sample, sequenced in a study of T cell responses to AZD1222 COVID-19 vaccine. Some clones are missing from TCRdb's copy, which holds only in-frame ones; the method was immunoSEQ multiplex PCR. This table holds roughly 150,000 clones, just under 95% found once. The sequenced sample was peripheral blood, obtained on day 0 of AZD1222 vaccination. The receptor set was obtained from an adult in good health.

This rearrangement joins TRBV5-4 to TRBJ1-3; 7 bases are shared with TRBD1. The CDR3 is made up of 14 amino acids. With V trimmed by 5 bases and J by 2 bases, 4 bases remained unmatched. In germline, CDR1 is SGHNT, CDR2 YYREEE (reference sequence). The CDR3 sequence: CASSLDRAGNTIYF. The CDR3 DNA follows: TGTGCCAGCAGTCTAGACAGGGCTGGAAACACCATATATTTT.

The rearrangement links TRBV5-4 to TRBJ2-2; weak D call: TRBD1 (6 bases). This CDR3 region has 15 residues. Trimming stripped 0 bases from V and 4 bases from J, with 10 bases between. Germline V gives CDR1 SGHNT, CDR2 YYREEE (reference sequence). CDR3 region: CASSLDREFTGELFF. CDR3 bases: TGTGCCAGCAGCTTGGACAGGGAGTTCACCGGGGAGCTGTTTTTT.

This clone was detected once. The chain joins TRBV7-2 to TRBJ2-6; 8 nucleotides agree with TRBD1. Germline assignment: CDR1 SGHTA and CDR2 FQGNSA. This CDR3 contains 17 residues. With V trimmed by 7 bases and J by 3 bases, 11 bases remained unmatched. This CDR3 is CASTWAGGAGGANVLTF. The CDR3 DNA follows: TGTGCCAGCACCTGGGCAGGGGGCGCCGGTGGGGCCAACGTCCTGACTTTC.

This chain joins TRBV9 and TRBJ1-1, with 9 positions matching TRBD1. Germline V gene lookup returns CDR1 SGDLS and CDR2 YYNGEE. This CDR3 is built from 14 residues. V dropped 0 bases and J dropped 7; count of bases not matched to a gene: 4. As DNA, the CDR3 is TGTGCCAGCAGCGTAGTTACAGGGGGCAATGAAGCTTTCTTT. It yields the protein CASSVVTGGNEAFF.

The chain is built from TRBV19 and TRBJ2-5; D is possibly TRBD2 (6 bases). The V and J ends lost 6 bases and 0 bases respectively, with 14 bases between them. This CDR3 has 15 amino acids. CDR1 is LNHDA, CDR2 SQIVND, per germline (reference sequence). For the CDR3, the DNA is TGTGCCAGTAGAGGAGCGGGTTCTTACCAAGAGACCCAGTACTTC. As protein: CASRGAGSYQETQYF.

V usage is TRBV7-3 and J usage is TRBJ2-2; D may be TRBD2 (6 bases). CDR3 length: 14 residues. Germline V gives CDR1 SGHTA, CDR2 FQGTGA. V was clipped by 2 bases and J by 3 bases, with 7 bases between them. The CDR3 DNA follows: TGTGCCAGCAGCTTAGGAGGGTACACCGGGGAGCTGTTTTTT. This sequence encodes CASSLGGYTGELFF.

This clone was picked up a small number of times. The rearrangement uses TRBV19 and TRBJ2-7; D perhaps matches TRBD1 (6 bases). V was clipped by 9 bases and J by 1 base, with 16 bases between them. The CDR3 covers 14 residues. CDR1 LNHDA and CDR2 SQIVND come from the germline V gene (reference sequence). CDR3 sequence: CASSPYTGSYEQYF. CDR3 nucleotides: TGTGCCAGCTCCCCGTACACAGGGTCCTACGAGCAGTACTTC. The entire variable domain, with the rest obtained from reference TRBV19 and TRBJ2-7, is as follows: DGGITQSPKYLFRKEGQNVTLSCEQNLNHDAMYWYRQDPGQGLRLIYYSQIVNDFQKGDIAEGYSVSREKKESFPLTVTSAQKNPTAFYLCASSPYTGSYEQYFGPGTRLTVT.